The 27 T cell receptor beta chains below were found in one sample sequenced in a study of cytomegalovirus exposure and HLA in healthy donors (dated by TCRdb to 2015 to 2018). Receptors were amplified or captured by the immunoSEQ multiplex PCR assay. The multiplex PCR relied on a mix of 60 forward primers for TCR Vbeta segments and 13 reverse primers for TCR Jbeta segments. TCRdb mirrors the immuneACCESS table, restricted to in-frame sequences. Some clones are absent from its copies; in checked studies, under half trace to an unresolved V gene, and the reason for the others is unknown. The sample table holds about 110,000 clones, of which around four fifths were seen once. About 1.6% of the sample is held by the ten biggest clonotypes. The sequenced sample consisted of PBMCs. Receptor source: a man aged 45-65 years in good health and CMV-seronegative.

The CDR3, as DNA: TGTGCCAGCAGCGTATCCTCCCCCGGGACACCACTAGAAAAACTGTTTTTT. Its translation: CASSVSSPGTPLEKLFF. The J gene is TRBJ1-4, the V gene TRBV7-2, with D possibly being TRBD1 (6 bases). Germline lookup yields CDR1 SGHTA and CDR2 FQGNSA. CDR3 length: 17 amino acids. Trimming cost V 5 bases and J 8 bases, with 24 bases left between them.

This chain links TRBV28 with TRBJ1-2; tentative D call: TRBD1 (6 bases). V was cut by 3 bases and J by 5 bases, with 19 bases left in between. The CDR3 spans 16 residues. Looked up from germline, CDR1 is MDHEN and CDR2 is SYDVKM. As DNA, the CDR3 is TGTGCCAGCAGTTTTGGGGTGGGGGGGCGGCTATATGGCTACACCTTC. Translated: CASSFGVGGRLYGYTF.

This clone has more than one count but fewer than ten. The chain uses TRBV4-1 and TRBJ1-5; D gene ambiguous. Germline CDR1 and CDR2: MGHRA and YSYEKL. The CDR3 extends over 11 amino acids. V was cut by 3 bases and J by 11 bases, with 8 bases left in between. The CDR3 is CASSQNGAQHF. The CDR3, as DNA: TGCGCCAGCAGCCAGAACGGGGCCCAGCATTTT.

The chain links TRBV11-2 to TRBJ1-2; D is undetermined. The ends were cut back, 3 bases at V and 4 bases at J, with 6 bases in the middle. This CDR3 region has 12 residues. Per the germline V gene, CDR1 is SGHAT and CDR2 is FQNNGV. The chain's CDR3 is CASSFGVYGYTF. The CDR3 DNA reads TGTGCCAGCAGCTTCGGGGTCTATGGCTACACCTTC.

This chain connects TRBV29-1 to TRBJ1-1, with 12 bases aligning to TRBD1. The germline gives CDR1 SQVTM, CDR2 ANQGSEA. Trimming at V came to 7 bases and at J to 6 bases, leaving 12 bases not matched to a gene. The CDR3 loop spans 15 amino acids. CDR3: CSGHSGTGGNSEAFF. The CDR3 coding sequence is TGCAGCGGCCACTCCGGGACAGGGGGCAACTCTGAAGCTTTCTTT.

The V call is TRBV6-5, the J call TRBJ2-1; possibly TRBD2 for D (7 bases). V gave up 0 bases and J gave up 5 bases, with 14 bases separating them. The CDR3 covers 16 residues. The germline gives CDR1 MNHEY, CDR2 SVGAGI. The CDR3 loop is CASSYSGRGLDNEQFF. The CDR3 nucleotides read TGTGCCAGCAGTTACTCAGGGCGGGGGCTAGACAATGAGCAGTTCTTC.

The CDR3 DNA sequence: TGTGCCAGCAGCCTGCCAGGGGGAAGTGGGAACACCGGGGAGCTGTTTTTT. Residues: CASSLPGGSGNTGELFF. The V and J genes are TRBV28 and TRBJ2-2, with 7 bases aligning to TRBD1. CDR1 MDHEN and CDR2 SYDVKM come from the germline V gene. Trimming took 6 bases from V and 1 from J; bases not matched to a gene: 11. This CDR3 is built from 17 residues.

This rearrangement joins TRBV5-1 to TRBJ2-5; D not resolved. CDR3 length: 14 amino acids. The V gene's germline CDR1 is SGHRS and CDR2 YFSETQ. V lost 0 bases to trimming and J lost 1 base, with 7 bases between them. The CDR3 DNA follows: TGCGCCAGCAGCTTGGGGAGCCGCCAAGAGACCCAGTACTTC. It encodes CASSLGSRQETQYF.

The chain uses TRBV7-2 and TRBJ1-4; D is unresolved. Between the trimmed V and J ends, which lost 0 bases and 13 bases, there was a span of 12 bases. Germline V gene sequence: CDR1 SGHTA, CDR2 FQGNSA. This CDR3 has 13 residues. The CDR3, as DNA: TGTGCCAGCAGCTTAGCAACCCAGACTGGACTGTTTTTT. Translated: CASSLATQTGLFF.

V gene TRBV28 combines with J gene TRBJ1-5; TRBD1 might be the D (5 bases). Germline lookup yields CDR1 MDHEN and CDR2 SYDVKM. V was pared by 4 bases and J by 4 bases, with 11 bases between. The CDR3 is 14 amino acids. CDR3 sequence: CASSSHQGNQPQHF. The CDR3 DNA follows: TGTGCCAGCAGTTCCCATCAGGGAAATCAGCCCCAGCATTTT.

V usage is TRBV28 and J usage is TRBJ2-3; the D gene is possibly TRBD1 (6 bases). V shed 7 bases and J shed 0 bases, with 17 bases lying between them. The CDR3 consists of 16 residues. The germline V gene encodes CDR1 MDHEN and CDR2 SYDVKM. The CDR3 loop reads CASKFSGTYSTDTQYF. The DNA for the CDR3 is TGTGCCAGCAAGTTCTCCGGGACATATAGCACAGATACGCAGTATTTT.

The genes are TRBV6-5 and TRBJ1-2; 9 bases agree with TRBD1. Germline V gives CDR1 MNHEY, CDR2 SVGAGI. The CDR3 covers 14 residues. The V and J ends lost 5 bases and 7 bases, in that order; junction bases with no gene match: 8. The chain's CDR3 is CASSATGGLGGYTF. CDR3 DNA sequence: TGTGCCAGCAGTGCAACAGGGGGCCTAGGTGGCTACACCTTC.

The chain uses TRBV10-3 and TRBJ2-3; TRBD2 matches 8 bases. Germline CDR1 is ENHRY and CDR2 is SYGVKD. With V trimmed by 7 bases and J by 9 bases, 15 bases remained unmatched. The CDR3 is made up of 15 amino acids. CDR3 in amino acids: CAIKPSGGAEQTQYF. In nucleotides, the CDR3 is TGTGCCATCAAGCCGTCCGGGGGGGCGGAGCAGACGCAGTATTTT.

The genes are TRBV7-2 and TRBJ2-3, with a weak D call TRBD1 (6 bases). Per germline, CDR1 SGHTA and CDR2 FQGNSA. Trimming shortened V by 4 bases and J by 4 bases, and 9 bases separated the two germline ends. This CDR3 is built from 13 residues. The CDR3 nucleotides read TGTGCCAGCAGCTACAGGGACCCAGATACGCAGTATTTT. Residues: CASSYRDPDTQYF.

This chain connects TRBV5-5 to TRBJ2-5; D is uncertain. The DNA end is a closer match to TRBJ2-7, so the J assignment may be wrong. The CDR3 runs to 13 residues. Per germline, CDR1 SGHKS and CDR2 YYEKEE (reference sequence). Written as DNA, the CDR3 is TGTGCCAGCAGCTGGGCCAGATCCTACGAGCAGTACTTC. This encodes CASSWARSYEQYF.

The chain joins TRBV2 to TRBJ1-4; 9 bases are a match to TRBD1. This CDR3 spans 15 amino acids. Germline assignment: CDR1 SNHLY and CDR2 FYNNEI. Trimming at V came to 2 bases and at J to 7 bases, leaving 5 bases not matched to a gene. The CDR3 loop is CASSELTGGSEKLFF. CDR3 sequence (DNA): TGTGCCAGCAGTGAACTGACAGGGGGATCTGAAAAACTGTTTTTT.

V is TRBV5-6 and J is TRBJ1-3, with a weak D call TRBD1 (5 bases). V lost 1 base to trimming and J lost 9 bases, with 14 bases between them. The CDR3 is 14 amino acids. Germline V gene sequence: CDR1 SGHDT, CDR2 YYEEEE. The CDR3 DNA sequence: TGTGCCAGCAGCTTGTGGGCCGCCGGGGGCACCATATATTTT. It specifies CASSLWAAGGTIYF.

The CDR3 region is CASAPPVFSGANVLTF. The CDR3 coding sequence is TGTGCTAGTGCCCCTCCCGTGTTCTCTGGGGCCAACGTCCTGACTTTC. The rearrangement joins TRBV12-5 to TRBJ2-6; D is ambiguous. Germline lookup yields CDR1 LGHNT and CDR2 FRNRAP. CDR3 length: 16 amino acids. Deletions cut 7 bases from V and 0 bases from J, with 13 bases between.

The V and J genes are TRBV5-1 and TRBJ1-5; a possible D gene is TRBD1 (5 bases). The germline CDR1 and CDR2 sequences are SGHRS and YFSETQ. V was shortened by 0 bases and J by 2 bases, with 12 bases between the two germline ends. This CDR3 is built from 16 residues. The CDR3 is CASSLDGGGGNQPQHF. The CDR3 nucleotides are TGCGCCAGCAGCTTGGACGGGGGTGGTGGCAATCAGCCCCAGCATTTT. Together with reference TRBV5-1 and TRBJ1-5, the CDR3 gives the full variable domain: KAGVTQTPRYLIKTRGQQVTLSCSPISGHRSVSWYQQTPGQGLQFLFEYFSETQRNKGNFPGRFSGRQFSNSRSEMNVSTLELGDSALYLCASSLDGGGGNQPQHFGDGTRLSIL.

V is TRBV7-3 and J is TRBJ2-5; 9 nucleotides line up with TRBD2. V was pared by 0 bases and J by 4 bases, with 6 bases of the junction left unmatched. CDR3 length equals 16 residues. Per germline, CDR1 SGHTA and CDR2 FQGTGA. The CDR3 region has the DNA TGTGCCAGCAGCTTAACGTGGCTAGCGGGGCGAGAGACCCAGTACTTC. Amino acids: CASSLTWLAGRETQYF.

The CDR3 nucleotides are TGTGCCAGCAGCTACACAGGCAGCGCAGATACGCAGTATTTT. Its translation is CASSYTGSADTQYF. The J gene is TRBJ2-3, the V gene TRBV7-2, with D perhaps TRBD1 (5 bases). Germline assignment: CDR1 SGHTA and CDR2 FQGNSA. The CDR3 length is 14 residues. V was trimmed by 4 bases and J by 4 bases, leaving 12 bases between them.

V and J are TRBV2 and TRBJ2-1, with 8 bases aligning to TRBD2. Germline V gene data show CDR1 as SNHLY and CDR2 as FYNNEI. This CDR3 has 14 residues. V shed 4 bases and J 9 bases; nucleotides not matched to a gene: 8. The DNA of the CDR3 is TGTGCCAGCAGTGGGCTAGCGGGCCTCGGTGAGCAGTTCTTC. Protein: CASSGLAGLGEQFF.

CDR3 nucleotides: TGTGCCAGCAGTTACTCCCGGTACAGGGTATCGGAGGGCTACACCTTC. The encoded protein is CASSYSRYRVSEGYTF. The chain employs TRBV6-5 and TRBJ1-2; TRBD1 might be the D (6 bases). V gave up 0 bases and J gave up 8 bases, with 19 bases separating them. The germline gives CDR1 MNHEY, CDR2 SVGAGI. The length of the CDR3 is 16 residues.

The gene calls are TRBV5-4 and TRBJ2-3; a weak D match, TRBD1 (5 bases). Germline V gives CDR1 SGHNT, CDR2 YYREEE (reference sequence). The CDR3 has 14 amino acids. Trimming shortened V by 2 bases and J by 2 bases, and 9 bases separated the two germline ends. The CDR3 DNA sequence: TGTGCCAGCAGCTTATCAGGGTCCACAGATACGCAGTATTTT. Protein product: CASSLSGSTDTQYF.

The chain employs TRBV19 and TRBJ1-5; D gene uncertain. The V end was cut by 3 bases, the J end by 0 bases, with 9 bases between. Germline V gene lookup returns CDR1 LNHDA and CDR2 SQIVND (reference sequence). The CDR3 runs to 15 residues. CDR3 sequence (DNA): TGTGCCAGTAGTATGGGGAGGAGTAGCAATCAGCCCCAGCATTTT. As protein: CASSMGRSSNQPQHF. The complete variable domain, with remaining parts taken from reference TRBV19 and TRBJ1-5, reads DGGITQSPKYLFRKEGQNVTLSCEQNLNHDAMYWYRQDPGQGLRLIYYSQIVNDFQKGDIAEGYSVSREKKESFPLTVTSAQKNPTAFYLCASSMGRSSNQPQHFGDGTRLSIL.

The chain has TRBV9 and TRBJ2-5; weak D call: TRBD1 (5 bases). V was clipped by 4 bases and J by 0 bases, with 16 bases between them. CDR1 is SGDLS, CDR2 YYNGEE, per germline. This CDR3 has 16 amino acids. DNA of the CDR3: TGTGCCAGCAGCCCACGAAAAGGGGCGTACCAAGAGACCCAGTACTTC. It is translated as CASSPRKGAYQETQYF. Full variable domain (remainder filled in from reference TRBV9 and TRBJ2-5): DSGVTQTPKHLITATGQRVTLRCSPRSGDLSVYWYQQSLDQGLQFLIQYYNGEERAKGNILERFSAQQFPDLHSELNLSSLELGDSALYFCASSPRKGAYQETQYFGPGTRLLVL.

The chain joins TRBV5-1 to TRBJ1-6, with D possibly being TRBD1 (5 bases). Germline V lookup: CDR1 SGHRS, CDR2 YFSETQ. The CDR3 consists of 17 residues. The germline V and J ends were trimmed by 0 bases and 0 bases, with 10 bases remaining between them. The CDR3 DNA reads as TGCGCCAGCAGCTTGGAGGGGTTGAGCTCCTATAATTCACCCCTCCACTTT. Translating it yields CASSLEGLSSYNSPLHF. The full variable domain, with the rest looked up from reference TRBV5-1 and TRBJ1-6, is KAGVTQTPRYLIKTRGQQVTLSCSPISGHRSVSWYQQTPGQGLQFLFEYFSETQRNKGNFPGRFSGRQFSNSRSEMNVSTLELGDSALYLCASSLEGLSSYNSPLHFGNGTRLTVT.